This T cell receptor (beta chain) was recovered during a study of blood T cells in healthy people across ages (dated by TCRdb to about 2015). Regarding the research as a whole: In model experiments, template switching captured roughly one uniquely barcoded TCR beta cDNA molecule for every two T cells. The donors were split into four age groups: young (average roughly 15 years), middle-aged (about 40), aged (over 55) and long-lived (about 82). The study analyzed two additional independent replicas of 1 million unique cDNA reads from the same blood draw for two donors, one aged 18 to 30 and one aged 80 or older. Using deep sequencing normalized with unique cDNA molecular identifiers, the study measured how TCR beta repertoire diversity changes with age. To avoid experimental bias, donors of different ages were distributed randomly across sequencing lanes. The investigation overall reported the following: The CMV infection status of donors was not known, potentially confounding age-related changes in expanded clonotypes. A strong correlation was found between observed TCR beta diversity and the percentage of naive T cells measured by flow cytometry. As age increased, observed TCR beta diversity per million T cells dropped in a roughly linear way, and a significant reduction was already evident by age around 41. The long-lived group showed more naive CD4+ T cells, fewer expanded clones and increased TCR diversity than the aged group, suggesting age selection. Since profiling was done on bulk unsorted PBMCs, naive and antigen-experienced compartments could not be conclusively compared. Estimates of total diversity from one million sequenced T cells were regarded as lower bounds and underestimates.

Donors were 40 or so systemically healthy Caucasian individuals from Russia aged 6 to 90 years. Around 10 milliliters of peripheral blood were collected from each donor into EDTA-treated Vacutainer tubes. PBMCs were isolated by Ficoll-Paque density-gradient centrifugation, with at least 6.5 million obtained per sample. Trizol reagent was used to extract total RNA from PBMCs, with at least 5.5 micrograms per sample. For every donor, flow cytometry on a PBMC aliquot measured the percentage of naive CD45RAhigh/CD27high T cells. In regard to this clonotype: This clone's antigen is unknown. Base qualities are not at hand, and no much larger clone is one base apart.

Library preparation employed 5' RACE. The data were produced on an Illumina HiSeq 2500. A second roughly 7 to 11 cycle PCR used a sample-barcoded 5' primer and a J-beta primer mix. A unique molecular identifier was introduced onto each TCR beta cDNA molecule by a template-switch 5' adaptor carrying 12 random nucleotides. Each sample yielded at least 3 million CDR3-containing paired-end reads. The Mint cDNA synthesis kit, primed by a TRBC-specific oligonucleotide, was used to synthesize first-strand cDNA from all RNA. All cDNA was treated with uracil-DNA glycosylase and then went through a first 18-cycle PCR with the universal primers M1SS and BC2_uni_R. Per the authors' processing: Each sample was normalized by randomly selecting 1 million high-quality reads, each carrying a distinct molecular identifier. Instead of being binned into consensus sequences, reads that shared molecular identifiers were thrown out. MiTCR, with a Q25 quality threshold and the strictest error-elimination algorithm, was used for CDR3 identification, clonotype clustering and error correction. A nonparametric unseen species model with Euler transformation was used to estimate a lower bound on total TCR beta diversity. Clones were called with MiXCR by TCRdb after fastp trimmed the public reads at Q25, and only in-frame beta chains were retained. CDR3 protein duplicates are merged, each entry listing the most common genes and DNA. TCRdb's processing, not the authors', yielded these V and J calls. In this sample the table shows around 850,000 distinct CDR3 sequences, 36% of which occur a single time. Clones ranked in the top ten supply roughly 13% of the sample.

V is reduced by 11 bases and J by 7 bases, leaving a spacing of 24 bases between them. Inclusive of the bounding cysteine and phenylalanine, the CDR3 is 14 residues long. Just the 42-base CDR3 DNA is kept, in frame starting at base 1. For CDR1 and CDR2, the germline V gene lists ENHRY and SYGVKD. This sequence was found in a man between 18 and 35 years old in good health. The chain employs TRBV10-3 and TRBJ2-7; the D gene is possibly TRBD1 or TRBD2, with 5 bases matching each. The sequenced sample consisted of blood. The CDR3 reads CAVGTAGTNNEQYF. The nucleotides read TGTGCCGTCGGTACGGCAGGGACCAACAATGAGCAGTACTTC.